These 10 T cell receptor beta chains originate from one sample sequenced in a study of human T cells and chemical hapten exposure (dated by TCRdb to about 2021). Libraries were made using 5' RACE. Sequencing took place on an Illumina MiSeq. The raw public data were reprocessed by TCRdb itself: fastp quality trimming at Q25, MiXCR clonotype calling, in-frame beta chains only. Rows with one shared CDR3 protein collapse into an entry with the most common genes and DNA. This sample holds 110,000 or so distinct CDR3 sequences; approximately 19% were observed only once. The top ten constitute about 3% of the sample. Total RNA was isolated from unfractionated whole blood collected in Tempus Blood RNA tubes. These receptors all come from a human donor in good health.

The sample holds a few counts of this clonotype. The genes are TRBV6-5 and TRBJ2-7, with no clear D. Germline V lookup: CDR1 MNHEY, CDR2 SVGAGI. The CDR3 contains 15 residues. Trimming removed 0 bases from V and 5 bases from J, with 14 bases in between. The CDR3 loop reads CASSYSTARSDEQYF. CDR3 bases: TGTGCCAGCAGTTACTCCACGGCCCGATCCGACGAGCAGTACTTC.

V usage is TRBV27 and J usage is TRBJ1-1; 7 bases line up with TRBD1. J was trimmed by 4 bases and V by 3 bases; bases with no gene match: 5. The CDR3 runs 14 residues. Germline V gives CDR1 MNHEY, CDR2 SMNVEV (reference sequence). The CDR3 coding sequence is TGTGCCAGCAGTTTCGTAAACAGGGGCACTGAAGCTTTCTTT. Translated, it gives CASSFVNRGTEAFF.

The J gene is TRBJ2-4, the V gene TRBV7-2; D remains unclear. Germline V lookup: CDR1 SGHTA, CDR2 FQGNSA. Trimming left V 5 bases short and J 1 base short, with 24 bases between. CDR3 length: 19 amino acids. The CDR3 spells CASSGDSTVWSGAKNIQYF. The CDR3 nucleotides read TGTGCCAGCAGCGGCGACTCCACAGTTTGGTCTGGGGCCAAAAACATTCAGTACTTC.

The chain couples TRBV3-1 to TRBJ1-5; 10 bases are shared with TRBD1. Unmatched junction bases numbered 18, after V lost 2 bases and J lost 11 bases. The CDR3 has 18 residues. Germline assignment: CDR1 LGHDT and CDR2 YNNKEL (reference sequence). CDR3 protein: CASSQTLSGQGRTSAQHF. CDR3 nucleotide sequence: TGTGCCAGCAGCCAAACCCTCTCGGGACAGGGGAGAACATCAGCCCAGCATTTT.

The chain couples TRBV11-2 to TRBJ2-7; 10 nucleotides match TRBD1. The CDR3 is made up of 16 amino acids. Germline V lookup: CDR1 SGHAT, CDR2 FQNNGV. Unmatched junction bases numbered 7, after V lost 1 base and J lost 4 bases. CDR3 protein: CASSLVGTGVGYEQYF. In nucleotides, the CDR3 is TGTGCCAGCAGCTTAGTGGGGACAGGGGTTGGGTACGAGCAGTACTTC.

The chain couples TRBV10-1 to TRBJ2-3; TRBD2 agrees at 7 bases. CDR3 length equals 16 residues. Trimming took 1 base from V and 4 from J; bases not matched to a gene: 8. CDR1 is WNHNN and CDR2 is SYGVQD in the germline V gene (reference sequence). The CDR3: CASSELKAGYSDTQYF. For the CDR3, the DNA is TGCGCCAGCAGTGAGTTGAAAGCGGGATACTCAGATACGCAGTATTTT.

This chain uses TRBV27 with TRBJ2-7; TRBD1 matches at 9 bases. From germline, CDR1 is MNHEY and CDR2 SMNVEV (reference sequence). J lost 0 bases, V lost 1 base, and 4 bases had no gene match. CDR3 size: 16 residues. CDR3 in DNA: TGTGCCAGCAGTTTATTCGGGACAGGGTACTCCTACGAGCAGTACTTC. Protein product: CASSLFGTGYSYEQYF.

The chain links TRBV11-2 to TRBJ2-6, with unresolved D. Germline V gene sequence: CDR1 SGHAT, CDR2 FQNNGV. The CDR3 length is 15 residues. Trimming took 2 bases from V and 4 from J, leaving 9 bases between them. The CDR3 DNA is TGTGCCAGCAGCTTAACGAGATCCGGGGCCAACGTCCTGACTTTC. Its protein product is CASSLTRSGANVLTF.

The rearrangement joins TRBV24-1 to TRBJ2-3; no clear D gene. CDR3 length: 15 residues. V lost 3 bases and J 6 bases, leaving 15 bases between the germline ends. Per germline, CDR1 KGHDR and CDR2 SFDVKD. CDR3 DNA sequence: TGTGCCACCAGTGATATGGATGGCAGGTTGGATACGCAGTATTTT. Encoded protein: CATSDMDGRLDTQYF.

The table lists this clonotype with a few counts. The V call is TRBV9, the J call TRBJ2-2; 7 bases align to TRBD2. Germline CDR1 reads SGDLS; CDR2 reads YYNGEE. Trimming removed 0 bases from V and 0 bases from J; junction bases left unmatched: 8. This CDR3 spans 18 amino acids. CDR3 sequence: CASSVDASGPTNTGELFF. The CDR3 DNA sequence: TGTGCCAGCAGCGTAGACGCTAGCGGCCCTACGAACACCGGGGAGCTGTTTTTT.